Presented here are 10 T cell receptor beta chains from one specimen sequenced in a study of T cells in Graves' hyperthyroidism and ophthalmopathy. TCR beta CDR3 sequences were amplified from RNA transcripts. Researchers ran a first-round RT-PCR on the TCR CDR3 using the HTBI primer set. TCRdb re-called the multiplex PCR reads through MiXCR, storing one row per CDR3 protein. The sample lists a few hundred thousand distinct CDR3 sequences, nearly 15% seen once, with 15% to 20% in the top ten. The sample was blood. The source of these receptors is a woman in her sixties or seventies with Graves' ophthalmopathy.

This clonotype showed up just a few times. V gene TRBV5-4 combines with J gene TRBJ2-1; TRBD2 matches at 9 bases. After removal of 0 bases from V and 7 bases from J, the junction contained 8 bases not matched to a gene. This CDR3 is built from 16 residues. Germline lookup yields CDR1 SGHNT and CDR2 YYREEE (reference sequence). The DNA for the CDR3 is TGTGCCAGCAGCTTGGCCTTGCGGGAGGGCCAGAATGAGCAGTTCTTC. Translated, it gives CASSLALREGQNEQFF.

This clonotype has more than one count but fewer than ten. The V call is TRBV24-1, the J call TRBJ1-4, with D perhaps TRBD1 (6 bases). This CDR3 spans 18 amino acids. The germline gives CDR1 KGHDR, CDR2 SFDVKD. V lost 9 bases and J lost 4, with 26 bases in between. CDR3 in amino acids: CATVVGAGVKRGNEKLFF. The CDR3 nucleotides read TGTGCCACCGTAGTCGGGGCAGGGGTTAAGAGGGGTAATGAAAAACTGTTTTTT.

This clonotype was seen repeatedly, ten times or more. The chain recombines TRBV20-1 with TRBJ1-5, with 7 bases matching TRBD1. The CDR3 extends over 12 amino acids. Germline V gene data show CDR1 as DFQATT and CDR2 as SNEGSKA (reference sequence). V dropped 4 bases and J dropped 4; count of bases not matched to a gene: 1. CDR3 nucleotide sequence: TGCAGTGCTATGACAGGGAATCAGCCCCAGCATTTT. The encoded protein is CSAMTGNQPQHF.

This clonotype appeared a few times. This rearrangement joins TRBV5-1 to TRBJ2-1, with 12 bases aligning to TRBD1. The junction had 5 bases not matched to a gene; V was cut back by 4 bases and J by 6 bases. The CDR3 sequence is 15 residues long. Germline CDR1 is SGHRS and CDR2 is YFSETQ. CDR3 sequence: CASSPGTGGFNEQFF. DNA for the CDR3: TGCGCCAGCAGCCCGGGGACAGGGGGCTTCAATGAGCAGTTCTTC.

This clonotype was seen at least ten times. The V call is TRBV12-3 or TRBV12-4, the J call TRBJ2-2; 10 nucleotides match TRBD2. This CDR3 contains 16 residues. The V and J ends lost 4 bases and 0 bases, in that order; junction bases with no gene match: 2. CDR3 sequence: CASSSGLAANTGELFF. In nucleotides, the CDR3 is TGTGCCAGCAGTTCAGGACTAGCGGCGAACACCGGGGAGCTGTTTTTT.

This clonotype was seen at least ten times. This sequence joins TRBV18 and TRBJ2-3; no definite D call. The length of the CDR3 is 12 residues. CDR1 is KGHSH and CDR2 is LQKENI in the germline V gene. Trimming shortened V by 0 bases and J by 8 bases, and 6 bases separated the two germline ends. CDR3 sequence: CASSPPSGTQYF. In DNA form, the CDR3 reads TGTGCCAGCTCACCACCGTCGGGTACGCAGTATTTT.

In this sample, this clonotype turned up many times. V gene TRBV5-1 combines with J gene TRBJ2-1; a weak D match, TRBD1 (7 bases). CDR3 length: 15 residues. Per the germline V gene, CDR1 is SGHRS and CDR2 is YFSETQ. V was trimmed by 4 bases and J by 1 base, leaving 12 bases between them. CDR3 coding DNA: TGCGCCAGCAGCAAGGAGGGGGCTTCCTACAATGAGCAGTTCTTC. This gives the protein CASSKEGASYNEQFF.

This clonotype was counted at least ten times. The V and J genes are TRBV28 and TRBJ1-5; perhaps TRBD1 as D (5 bases). This CDR3 has 15 amino acids. The ends were cut back, 5 bases at V and 1 base at J, with 12 bases in the middle. The germline V gene encodes CDR1 MDHEN and CDR2 SYDVKM. CDR3 in DNA: TGTGCCAGCAGTATCGGGGGGGAGAGCAATCAGCCCCAGCATTTT. Its translation is CASSIGGESNQPQHF.

This clonotype was counted ten times or more. CDR3 in DNA: TGTGCCAGCAGCCCAGTCGGGCAAGAGACCCAGTACTTC. It yields the protein CASSPVGQETQYF. The chain is built from TRBV7-9 and TRBJ2-5, with D uncertain. The ends were cut back, 5 bases at V and 2 bases at J, with 9 bases in the middle. This CDR3 comprises 13 residues. Germline V gene lookup returns CDR1 SEHNR and CDR2 FQNEAQ (reference sequence).

This chain uses TRBV11-2 with TRBJ2-5; D is undetermined. The CDR3 runs 13 residues. In germline, CDR1 is SGHAT, CDR2 FQNNGV. V dropped 5 bases and J dropped 8 bases, with 15 bases sitting between them. The CDR3 region has the DNA TGTGCCAGCAGCCTACCCTTGGGGAACACCCAGTACTTC. Translation gives CASSLPLGNTQYF.